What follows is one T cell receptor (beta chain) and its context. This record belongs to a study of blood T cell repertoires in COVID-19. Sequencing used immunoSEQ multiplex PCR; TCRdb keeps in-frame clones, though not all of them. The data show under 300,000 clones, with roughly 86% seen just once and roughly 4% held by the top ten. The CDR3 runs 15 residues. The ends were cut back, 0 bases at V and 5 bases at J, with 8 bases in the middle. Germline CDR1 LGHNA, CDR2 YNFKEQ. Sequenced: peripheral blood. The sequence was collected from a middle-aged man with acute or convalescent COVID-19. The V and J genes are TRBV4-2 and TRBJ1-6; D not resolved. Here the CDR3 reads CASSQEQFDNSPLHF. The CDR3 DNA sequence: TGTGCCAGCAGCCAAGAGCAGTTCGATAATTCACCCCTCCACTTT.